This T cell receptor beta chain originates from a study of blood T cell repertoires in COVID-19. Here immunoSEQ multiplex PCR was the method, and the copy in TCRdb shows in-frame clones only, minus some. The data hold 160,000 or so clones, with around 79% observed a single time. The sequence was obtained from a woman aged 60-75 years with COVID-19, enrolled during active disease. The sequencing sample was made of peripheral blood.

CDR3 nucleotide sequence: TGTGCCAGCTCACCGACTAGCGGGAGATACAATGAGCAGTTCTTC. Its translation is CASSPTSGRYNEQFF. The genes are TRBV18 and TRBJ2-1; 12 positions match TRBD2. Trimming at V came to 3 bases and at J to 4 bases, leaving 1 base not matched to a gene. The CDR3 is made up of 15 amino acids. Germline CDR1 KGHSH, CDR2 LQKENI.